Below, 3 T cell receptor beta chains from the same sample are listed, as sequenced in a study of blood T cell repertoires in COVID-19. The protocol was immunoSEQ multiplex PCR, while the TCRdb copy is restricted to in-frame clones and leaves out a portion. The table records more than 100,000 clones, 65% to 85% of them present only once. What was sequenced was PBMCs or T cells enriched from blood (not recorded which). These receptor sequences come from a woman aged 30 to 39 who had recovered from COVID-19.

CDR3 sequence reads: CASSQEAALPIYGYTF. For the CDR3, the DNA is TGCGCCAGCAGCCAAGAAGCGGCCTTACCCATCTATGGCTACACCTTC. V gene TRBV4-1 combines with J gene TRBJ1-2, with D hard to call. CDR3 length: 16 residues. Trimming shortened V by 0 bases and J by 4 bases, and 15 bases separated the two germline ends. Germline V gives CDR1 MGHRA, CDR2 YSYEKL.

The CDR3 coding sequence is TGTGCCAGCAGCCAAAGAGGGACTGCGGGCACAGATACGCAGTATTTT. This translates into CASSQRGTAGTDTQYF. The chain couples TRBV7-3 to TRBJ2-3; D is possibly TRBD2 (6 bases). V was trimmed by 5 bases and J by 1 base, leaving 16 bases between them. Germline-derived CDR1 and CDR2 are SGHTA and FQGTGA. The CDR3 sequence is 16 residues long.

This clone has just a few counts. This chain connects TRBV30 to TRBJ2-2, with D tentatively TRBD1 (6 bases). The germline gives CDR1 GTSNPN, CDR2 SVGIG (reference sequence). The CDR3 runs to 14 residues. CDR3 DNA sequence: TGTGCACGCTCAGGGGCGCGGTACACCGGGGAGCTGTTTTTT. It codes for CARSGARYTGELFF.